The 18 T cell receptor beta chains below come from one sample, sequenced in a study of PD-1 blockade in classical Hodgkin lymphoma. Brentuximab vedotin exposure varied among the patients, all of whom had relapsed after autologous stem cell transplantation. TCRdb keeps only in-frame clones here, not all; method: immunoSEQ multiplex PCR. Found here are about 100,000 clones, 85% to 90% of them singletons; the top ten hold under 8%. The sequencing used peripheral blood mononuclear cells (PBMCs), collected before the second cycle of nivolumab. The receptors shown here come from a human donor with classical Hodgkin lymphoma.

V and J are TRBV5-4 and TRBJ2-3; TRBD2 agrees at 16 bases. J was trimmed by 3 bases and V by 4 bases; bases with no gene match: 5. The CDR3 sequence is 17 residues long. Per germline, CDR1 SGHNT and CDR2 YYREEE (reference sequence). Here the CDR3 reads CASSQGTSGGATDTQYF. DNA of the CDR3: TGTGCCAGCAGCCAAGGGACTAGCGGGGGGGCTACAGATACGCAGTATTTT.

This chain uses TRBV6-6 with TRBJ1-1, with a weak D call TRBD1 (5 bases). The germline V gene has CDR1 MNHNY and CDR2 SVGAGI (reference sequence). Between the trimmed V and J ends, which lost 0 bases and 11 bases, there was a span of 7 bases. The CDR3 has 11 residues. The CDR3 DNA follows: TGTGCCAGCAGTTACTCGAGGGGCGCTTTCTTT. Its protein product is CASSYSRGAFF.

In DNA, the CDR3 is TGTGCCAGCACCCCTCAGGGGGATGAAAAACTGTTTTTT. This sequence encodes CASTPQGDEKLFF. The gene calls are TRBV5-5 and TRBJ1-4; 7 nucleotides line up with TRBD1. Germline loops: CDR1 SGHKS, CDR2 YYEKEE (reference sequence). The CDR3 is made up of 13 amino acids. J lost 6 bases, V lost 6 bases, and 5 bases had no gene match. Based on the CDR3 plus reference TRBV5-5 and TRBJ1-4, the full variable domain is DAGVTQSPTHLIKTRGQQVTLRCSPISGHKSVSWYQQVLGQGPQFIFQYYEKEERGRGNFPDRFSARQFPNYSSELNVNALLLGDSALYLCASTPQGDEKLFFGSGTQLSVL.

The V and J genes are TRBV11-2 and TRBJ2-7; D is perhaps TRBD2 (6 bases). The CDR3 has 16 amino acids. V dropped 4 bases and J dropped 3 bases, with 19 bases sitting between them. Germline CDR1 reads SGHAT; CDR2 reads FQNNGV. The CDR3 spells CASSWGVRARYYEQYF. Written as DNA, the CDR3 is TGTGCCAGCAGCTGGGGGGTGAGGGCGAGATACTACGAGCAGTACTTC.

This sequence joins TRBV6-4 and TRBJ2-3, with D perhaps matching TRBD1 (6 bases). The ends were cut back, 3 bases at V and 2 bases at J, with 9 bases in the middle. Germline CDR1 and CDR2: MRHNA and SNTAGT. The CDR3 runs to 14 residues. The CDR3 sequence: CASSEGAHTDTQYF. CDR3 sequence (DNA): TGTGCCAGCAGTGAGGGGGCACACACAGATACGCAGTATTTT.

This clone was detected only once. The chain employs TRBV9 and TRBJ1-2; D may be TRBD1 (6 bases). V was cut by 0 bases and J by 6 bases, with 21 bases left in between. Germline CDR1 SGDLS, CDR2 YYNGEE. The CDR3 sequence is 17 residues long. CDR3 protein: CASSVGSGGGRNDGYTF. The CDR3 DNA follows: TGTGCCAGCAGCGTAGGGTCCGGGGGCGGGAGGAATGATGGCTACACCTTC.

The chain recombines TRBV14 with TRBJ1-5; 9 nucleotides align to TRBD1. With V trimmed by 0 bases and J by 4 bases, 7 bases remained unmatched. CDR1 is SGHDN and CDR2 is FVKESK in the germline V gene. The length of the CDR3 is 17 residues. The CDR3 region is CASSQDSGTGLNQPQHF. The CDR3 bases are TGTGCCAGCAGCCAAGACTCGGGGACAGGGTTGAATCAGCCCCAGCATTTT.

The gene calls are TRBV27 and TRBJ1-1, with D perhaps TRBD1 (6 bases). Germline-derived CDR1 and CDR2 are MNHEY and SMNVEV (reference sequence). The V end lost 6 bases, the J end lost 1 base, and 12 bases lay between the germline ends. The CDR3 is 14 amino acids. The CDR3: CASRTGRGNTEAFF. In nucleotides, the CDR3 is TGTGCCAGCAGGACGGGCAGGGGGAACACTGAAGCTTTCTTT.

V gene TRBV11-3 combines with J gene TRBJ2-2; 12 positions match TRBD2. This CDR3 is 17 amino acids long. Losses at the gene ends were 3 bases for V and 3 bases for J; bases not matched to a gene: 5. The germline gives CDR1 SGHNT, CDR2 YENEEA. The CDR3 protein is CASSFGLAGGHTGELFF. CDR3 nucleotide sequence: TGTGCCAGCAGCTTTGGGCTAGCGGGGGGGCACACCGGGGAGCTGTTTTTT.

The chain uses TRBV11-1 and TRBJ1-1, with a weak D call TRBD1 (6 bases). The CDR3 runs to 14 residues. V dropped 4 bases and J dropped 2 bases, with 11 bases sitting between them. The germline CDR1 and CDR2 sequences are SGHAT and FQDESV (reference sequence). CDR3 loop: CASSSDRSNTEAFF. DNA of the CDR3: TGTGCCAGCAGCTCTGACAGGTCAAACACTGAAGCTTTCTTT.

The V call is TRBV2, the J call TRBJ1-5; no firm D call. The CDR3 runs 13 residues. The germline V and J ends were trimmed by 3 bases and 3 bases, with 6 bases remaining between them. Per the germline V gene, CDR1 is SNHLY and CDR2 is FYNNEI. This CDR3 reads CASSDRHNQPQHF. CDR3 DNA: TGTGCCAGCAGTGATAGGCACAATCAGCCCCAGCATTTT.

A few counts support this clone. This chain connects TRBV6-5 to TRBJ2-1, with TRBD1 matching over 9 bases. The CDR3 extends over 14 amino acids. V trimming: 2 bases; J trimming: 8 bases; junction bases outside the gene matches: 4. CDR1 and CDR2 from the germline V gene are MNHEY and SVGAGI. DNA of the CDR3: TGTGCCAGCAGTTACGGGACAGGGATCTATGAGCAGTTCTTC. It specifies CASSYGTGIYEQFF.

Only a few counts were recorded for this clone. At the DNA level, this CDR3 is encoded by other sequences in the same sample as well. The CDR3 reads CASSQVLNTEAFF. The CDR3 DNA is TGTGCCAGCAGCCAAGTCCTGAACACTGAAGCTTTCTTT. The chain employs TRBV14 and TRBJ1-1; D is unclear. In germline, CDR1 is SGHDN, CDR2 FVKESK. The germline V and J ends were trimmed by 1 base and 0 bases, with 3 bases remaining between them. This CDR3 is built from 13 residues.

This clone was observed a single time. This sequence joins TRBV2 and TRBJ2-5; possibly TRBD2 for D (5 bases). The CDR3 totals 14 residues. Germline V gene lookup returns CDR1 SNHLY and CDR2 FYNNEI. V was trimmed by 2 bases and J by 2 bases, leaving 9 bases between them. The CDR3 protein is CASSERRQQETQYF. The CDR3 DNA sequence: TGTGCCAGCAGTGAAAGGAGGCAGCAAGAGACCCAGTACTTC.

The chain employs TRBV10-1 and TRBJ2-7; 9 nucleotides line up with TRBD1. This CDR3 has 17 amino acids. V dropped 10 bases and J dropped 5; count of bases not matched to a gene: 21. The V gene's germline CDR1 is WNHNN and CDR2 SYGVQD (reference sequence). The chain's CDR3 is CAIQPGQGISDRDEQYF. In nucleotides, the CDR3 is TGCGCCATCCAACCGGGACAGGGAATCTCGGATCGGGACGAGCAGTACTTC.

This chain links TRBV2 with TRBJ2-7; possible D gene TRBD1, 5 bases. Germline loops: CDR1 SNHLY, CDR2 FYNNEI. Trimming stripped 3 bases from V and 7 bases from J, with 22 bases between. The CDR3 is made up of 16 amino acids. The CDR3 bases are TGTGCCAGCAGTGATTCTAACCCCTTCAGGGCTGGTGAGCAGTACTTC. It specifies CASSDSNPFRAGEQYF.

This chain joins TRBV7-2 and TRBJ2-2; a possible D gene is TRBD1 (6 bases). Germline V gene sequence: CDR1 SGHTA, CDR2 FQGNSA. CDR3 length: 15 amino acids. V was shortened by 5 bases and J by 3 bases, with 13 bases between the two germline ends. The CDR3: CASSLNRAHTGELFF. CDR3 coding DNA: TGTGCCAGCAGCCTTAACAGGGCTCACACCGGGGAGCTGTTTTTT.

This chain uses TRBV19 with TRBJ1-1, with 10 bases aligning to TRBD1. The CDR3 loop spans 15 amino acids. CDR1 and CDR2 (germline): LNHDA, SQIVND (reference sequence). J gave up 4 bases and V 4 bases, and 6 bases lay outside the gene matches. CDR3 protein: CASSTHRDRGTEAFF. Written as DNA, the CDR3 is TGTGCCAGTAGTACTCACCGGGACAGGGGCACTGAAGCTTTCTTT.